The T cell receptor beta chain under discussion was sequenced for a study of blood T cell repertoires in COVID-19. The assay was immunoSEQ multiplex PCR, and TCRdb's table has in-frame clones only and misses some. The sample holds just under 350,000 clones; 88% are singletons and the top ten take about 6.7%. Seattle's cohort entered during active infection and was followed longitudinally. V was cut by 0 bases and J by 0 bases, with 13 bases left in between. The germline V gene has CDR1 SGHRS and CDR2 YFSETQ. This CDR3 contains 17 residues. This chain connects TRBV5-1 to TRBJ1-3, with D possibly being TRBD1 (6 bases). This clonotype originated in a woman aged 70 to 79 with COVID-19, enrolled during active disease. Sequencing was carried out using peripheral blood. CDR3 nucleotides: TGCGCCAGCAGCTTGGGTACAGGGATGAGCTCTGGAAACACCATATATTTT. Translated: CASSLGTGMSSGNTIYF.